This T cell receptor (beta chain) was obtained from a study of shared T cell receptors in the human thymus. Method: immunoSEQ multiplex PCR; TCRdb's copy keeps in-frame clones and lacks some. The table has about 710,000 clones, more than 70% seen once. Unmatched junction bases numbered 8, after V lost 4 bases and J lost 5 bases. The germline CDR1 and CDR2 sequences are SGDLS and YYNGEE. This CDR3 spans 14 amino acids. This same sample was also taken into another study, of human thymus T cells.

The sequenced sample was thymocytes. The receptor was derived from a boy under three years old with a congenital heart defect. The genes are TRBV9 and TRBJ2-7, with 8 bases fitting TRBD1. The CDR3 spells CASSPRDRMHEQYF. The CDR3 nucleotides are TGTGCCAGCAGCCCCCGGGACAGGATGCACGAGCAGTACTTC.